These 11 T cell receptor beta chains were all obtained from the same sample, sequenced in a study of T cells in women clearing cervical HPV infection. Libraries were prepared by immunoSEQ multiplex PCR; TCRdb keeps only in-frame clonotypes and omits some of them. In total, the table holds about 35,000 clones. The sequenced sample was blood buffy coat. These receptors came from a woman between 18 and 75 years old with a cervical HPV16 infection that either progressed to CIN3+ or cleared (not recorded which).

About this clone: The CDR3 end lies 3 residues beyond the end of the read and is filled in from the germline J gene. This sequence joins TRBV7-9 and TRBJ2-3; D unresolved. This CDR3 is built from 14 residues. Germline CDR1 and CDR2: SEHNR and FQNEAQ (reference sequence). Incomplete CDR3 DNA: TGTGCCAGCAGCTTAGCCCCCACACAAGAGACG. Translated, it gives CASSLAPTQET. The CDR3, in full, reads CASSLAPTQETQYF.

In the case of this clone: Coverage ceases 3 residues before the CDR3 finishes, and the germline J gene fills in the end. This rearrangement joins TRBV2 to TRBJ2-4; weak D call: TRBD1 (6 bases). The germline V gene has CDR1 SNHLY and CDR2 FYNNEI. This CDR3 contains 14 residues. The sequenced part of the CDR3 DNA is TGTGCCAGCAGAAGGGACATCGGAACGTTCGGT. Residues: CASRRDIGTFG. From start to end, the CDR3 is CASRRDIGTFGQYF.

Turning to this clone: The read is 3 residues too short to cover the CDR3 end, so that end is filled in from the germline J gene. V and J are TRBV5-5 and TRBJ2-7; 7 nucleotides line up with TRBD2. Looked up from germline, CDR1 is SGHKS and CDR2 is YYEKEE (reference sequence). The CDR3 has 13 residues. V shed 5 bases, J shed 1 base, and the junction held 3 bases outside the gene matches. CDR3 DNA, as far as it was read: TGTGCCAGCAGGGGAGCGGGGTCCTACGAG. Amino acids: CASRGAGSYE. In full, the CDR3 is CASRGAGSYEQYF.

Comments on this clone: The sequenced fragment ends 3 residues before the CDR3 boundary, so the rest is inferred from the germline J gene. This sequence joins TRBV6-2 or TRBV6-3 and TRBJ2-3; TRBD1 agrees at 8 bases. From germline, CDR1 is MNHEY and CDR2 SVGEGT. This CDR3 has 14 amino acids. CDR3 DNA, as far as it was read: TGTGCCAGCACTATCGGACAGGGCAATCAGCCG. It specifies CASTIGQGNQP. In full, the CDR3 reads CASTIGQGNQPQYF.

Details on this clone: The DNA ends 3 residues before the CDR3 does, and the rest of the CDR3 is filled in from the germline J gene. The chain carries TRBV29-1 and TRBJ1-1, with 7 bases fitting TRBD1. The CDR3 is 11 amino acids. Germline lookup yields CDR1 SQVTM and CDR2 ANQGSEA. CDR3 DNA, as far as it was read: TGCAGCGTTGTTAGGGGGCAAGAA. This sequence encodes CSVVRGQE. The full-length CDR3 reads as CSVVRGQEAFF.

The part of the CDR3 DNA that was read is TGTGCCAGCAGCTTGGCCAATACGGGACAGTATGGC. Its protein is CASSLANTGQYG. The whole CDR3 sequence is CASSLANTGQYGYTF. The chain couples TRBV5-4 to TRBJ1-2; 7 bases fit TRBD1. The read ends 3 residues before the CDR3 terminus; that terminus is restored from the germline J gene. The CDR3 covers 15 residues. Trimming took 0 bases from V and 5 from J; bases not matched to a gene: 7. CDR1 is SGHNT, CDR2 YYREEE, per germline (reference sequence).

Remarks on this clone: The CDR3 end is not reached by the read, which stops 3 residues before it; the germline J gene fills it in. This chain uses TRBV19 with TRBJ2-1; D is perhaps TRBD2 (6 bases). Germline-derived CDR1 and CDR2 are LNHDA and SQIVND (reference sequence). This CDR3 has 16 residues. Trimming shortened V by 3 bases and J by 4 bases, and 16 bases separated the two germline ends. The DNA read from the CDR3 is TGTGCCAGTAGTATTGATTTTTGGGGGGAGTACAATGAG. Translating gives CASSIDFWGEYNE. The whole CDR3 sequence reads CASSIDFWGEYNEQFF.

Regarding this clone: The read stops 3 residues short of the end of the CDR3; the missing end is completed from the germline J gene. The chain couples TRBV7-9 to TRBJ1-1; TRBD1 is a possible D gene (5 bases). The CDR3 covers 14 residues. The germline V and J ends were trimmed by 3 bases and 3 bases, with 11 bases remaining between them. The germline CDR1 and CDR2 sequences are SEHNR and FQNEAQ (reference sequence). The CDR3 bases that were read are TGTGCCAGCAGCTTTCTGGGACTCGACACTGAA. This translates into CASSFLGLDTE. The complete CDR3 sequence is CASSFLGLDTEAFF. Looking up the rest from reference TRBV7-9 and TRBJ1-1 gives the full variable domain: DTGVSQNPRHKITKRGQNVTFRCDPISEHNRLYWYRQTLGQGPEFLTYFQNEAQLEKSRLLSDRFSAERPKGSFSTLEIQRTEQGDSAMYLCASSFLGLDTEAFFGQGTRLTVV.

For this clone: The read ends 3 residues early relative to the CDR3; the germline J gene fills the gap. The chain has TRBV20-1 and TRBJ2-3; D may be TRBD2 (6 bases). CDR1 is DFQATT and CDR2 is SNEGSKA in the germline V gene (reference sequence). This CDR3 is 13 amino acids long. Trimming removed 5 bases at V and 2 bases at J, with 11 bases between. CDR3 DNA, as far as it was read: TGCAGTGCTGGCGGGGAGCACACAGATACG. Protein product: CSAGGEHTDT. The full CDR3 protein reads CSAGGEHTDTQYF.

For this clone: The CDR3 end falls 3 residues outside the read, so it is completed with the germline J gene. This chain joins TRBV18 and TRBJ1-2; D is unclear. From germline, CDR1 is KGHSH and CDR2 LQKENI. The CDR3 has 15 amino acids. Partial CDR3 DNA: TGTGCCAGCTCACCGGCTAGCGGGAACTACAATGAC. This encodes CASSPASGNYND. The full CDR3 sequence reads CASSPASGNYNDYTF.

Remarks on this clone: The read stops 3 residues short of the end of the CDR3; the missing end is completed from the germline J gene. This sequence joins TRBV5-4 and TRBJ2-7; the D gene is possibly TRBD1 (6 bases). This CDR3 has 14 residues. V shed 4 bases and J shed 1 base, with 12 bases lying between them. Germline V CDR1 and CDR2: SGHNT, YYREEE (reference sequence). CDR3 residues: CASSLLTGSYEQYF. Partial CDR3 DNA: TGTGCCAGCAGCCTATTGACAGGTTCCTACGAG.